This T cell receptor (beta chain) was sequenced in a study of post-analysis software for immune sequencing data. Whole-study context: Some patients lacked subtype; others had relapsing-remitting, secondary progressive or progressive-relapsing disease.

Note on this clonotype: Antigen unknown.

Prepared TCR beta cDNA libraries contained unique molecular identifiers. Around 500,000 cDNA molecules came from about 1 to 10 million T cells. TCRdb recomputed calls from the PCR reads with MiXCR, one row per CDR3 protein. The table shows 750,000 to 950,000 distinct CDR3 sequences, with 35% to 55% occurring only once. Trimming cost V 2 bases and J 11 bases, with 18 bases left between them. The CDR3 sequence is 14 residues long. CDR1 KGHSY and CDR2 FQNENV come from the germline V gene. Study-wide results and caveats: There were five or six TRBV segments more frequent in patients than controls, and TRBV5-6, TRBV5-1 and TRBV20-1 were among them. The authors found that F measure strongly co-clustered same-batch samples. Those with multiple sclerosis, the patient group, showed significantly lower normalized Chao1 diversity than controls.

The chain has TRBV16 and TRBJ2-5; D unresolved. This clonotype originated in a girl aged 10 to 17 with multiple sclerosis. The sample comprised blood. The CDR3 DNA reads TGTGCCAGCAGCCAAGTCTCTCGAGGAAATGAGCAGTACTTC. Its translation: CASSQVSRGNEQYF.